This passage covers 16 T cell receptor beta chains from one sample sequenced in a study of blood T cell repertoires in COVID-19. TCRdb keeps only in-frame clones here, not all; method: immunoSEQ multiplex PCR. Here the sample spans 250,000 to 350,000 clones, 80% to 90% being singletons. Material: peripheral blood. The receptors shown here come from a woman aged 50 to 65 with COVID-19, enrolled during active disease.

J is TRBJ2-7 and V is TRBV4-3; D gene uncertain. The CDR3 totals 15 residues. The ends were cut back, 3 bases at V and 4 bases at J, with 16 bases in the middle. The germline V gene encodes CDR1 LGHNA and CDR2 YSLEER. CDR3 in DNA: TGCGCCAGCAGCCAGGATCAGGCATTAAATTACGAGCAGTACTTC. It is translated as CASSQDQALNYEQYF.

V gene TRBV10-2 combines with J gene TRBJ1-4; D is ambiguous. The CDR3 has 15 amino acids. Germline V lookup: CDR1 WSHSY, CDR2 SAAADI. The V gene lost 0 bases and the J gene lost 4 bases, with 9 bases spanning the gap. DNA of the CDR3: TGCGCCAGCAGTGAGTCGCGTGAGAGTAATGAAAAACTGTTTTTT. It codes for CASSESRESNEKLFF.

V and J are TRBV5-1 and TRBJ2-7, with unresolved D. V lost 4 bases, J lost 4 bases, and 12 bases lay in between. Germline CDR1 reads SGHRS; CDR2 reads YFSETQ. This CDR3 has 13 residues. CDR3 coding DNA: TGCGCCAGCAGCCCACAGCCTATTTACGAGCAGTACTTC. Its translation: CASSPQPIYEQYF.

This clone occurred a few times. V usage is TRBV2 and J usage is TRBJ1-6, with TRBD1 matching 7 bases. V lost 4 bases and J lost 8; bases outside the gene matches: 5. From germline, CDR1 is SNHLY and CDR2 FYNNEI. The CDR3 is made up of 14 amino acids. CDR3 DNA: TGTGCCAGCAGTGTGGGTCAGGGGGATTCACCCCTCCACTTT. It codes for CASSVGQGDSPLHF.

Concerning this clone itself: A read error is possible here, since a much larger clone lies one base away. The chain is built from TRBV11-3 and TRBJ2-2; D gene unclear. The germline CDR1 and CDR2 sequences are SGHNT and YENEEA. The CDR3 is made up of 12 amino acids. V was pared by 5 bases and J by 3 bases, with 4 bases between. CDR3 region: CASSPYTGELFF. The CDR3, as DNA: TGTGCCAGCAGCCCCTACACCGGGGAGCTGTTTTTT.

The chain has TRBV19 and TRBJ1-4; 9 nucleotides line up with TRBD1. J lost 8 bases, V lost 2 bases, and 9 bases had no gene match. Germline V gene lookup returns CDR1 LNHDA and CDR2 SQIVND (reference sequence). This CDR3 is built from 16 residues. CDR3 sequence: CASSISVGQGREKLFF. In DNA, the CDR3 is TGTGCCAGTAGTATATCCGTGGGACAGGGCCGGGAAAAACTGTTTTTT.

V is TRBV5-6 and J is TRBJ2-1; TRBD2 aligns across 15 bases. The CDR3 runs 17 residues. V shed 4 bases, J shed 6 bases, and the junction held 8 bases outside the gene matches. The germline CDR1 and CDR2 sequences are SGHDT and YYEEEE. CDR3 protein: CASSPGLAGGQSNEQFF. DNA for the CDR3: TGTGCCAGCAGCCCCGGACTAGCGGGAGGGCAAAGCAATGAGCAGTTCTTC.

The chain couples TRBV5-1 to TRBJ2-5; 7 bases align to TRBD2. This CDR3 is 14 amino acids long. The J segment lost 3 bases and the V segment lost 5 bases, leaving 7 bases of the junction unmatched. Germline V gene data show CDR1 as SGHRS and CDR2 as YFSETQ. CDR3 residues: CASSFGLGEETQYF. For the CDR3, the DNA is TGCGCCAGCAGTTTTGGACTAGGAGAAGAGACCCAGTACTTC. Looking up the rest from reference TRBV5-1 and TRBJ2-5 gives the full variable domain: KAGVTQTPRYLIKTRGQQVTLSCSPISGHRSVSWYQQTPGQGLQFLFEYFSETQRNKGNFPGRFSGRQFSNSRSEMNVSTLELGDSALYLCASSFGLGEETQYFGPGTRLLVL.

The rearrangement joins TRBV19 to TRBJ2-2, with 11 bases identical to TRBD2. The CDR3 totals 16 residues. The germline V gene encodes CDR1 LNHDA and CDR2 SQIVND (reference sequence). The V gene end was trimmed by 6 bases and the J gene end by 1 base; junction bases not matched to a gene: 4. CDR3 region: CASSNGLAGNTGELFF. For the CDR3, the DNA is TGTGCCAGTAGCAATGGACTAGCGGGGAACACCGGGGAGCTGTTTTTT.

This clone occurred once. The rearrangement links TRBV7-6 to TRBJ2-2; 8 bases are a match to TRBD2. Germline V gene data show CDR1 as SGHVS and CDR2 as FNYEAQ. The CDR3 totals 15 residues. The ends lost 2 bases at V and 1 base at J; junction bases unmatched: 0. CDR3: CASSLTSGNTGELFF. The CDR3 nucleotides read TGTGCCAGCAGCTTAACTAGCGGGAACACCGGGGAGCTGTTTTTT.

The chain couples TRBV5-4 to TRBJ2-3; 9 bases map to TRBD2. This CDR3 has 16 amino acids. J gave up 2 bases and V 0 bases, and 4 bases lay outside the gene matches. Germline V gene data show CDR1 as SGHNT and CDR2 as YYREEE (reference sequence). In DNA, the CDR3 is TGTGCCAGCAGCTTGGGACTAGCGGCAAACACAGATACGCAGTATTTT. It specifies CASSLGLAANTDTQYF. Variable domain in full (rest from reference TRBV5-4 and TRBJ2-3): ETGVTQSPTHLIKTRGQQVTLRCSSQSGHNTVSWYQQALGQGPQFIFQYYREEENGRGNFPPRFSGLQFPNYSSELNVNALELDDSALYLCASSLGLAANTDTQYFGPGTRLTVL.

This rearrangement joins TRBV5-1 to TRBJ2-1, with D tentatively TRBD2 (5 bases). V shed 0 bases and J shed 2 bases, with 9 bases lying between them. The germline gives CDR1 SGHRS, CDR2 YFSETQ. The CDR3 spans 15 residues. CDR3 sequence reads: CASSLGGFPYNEQFF. As DNA, the CDR3 is TGCGCCAGCAGCTTGGGAGGGTTCCCCTACAATGAGCAGTTCTTC.

CDR3 protein: CSVGGQGGTGELFF. CDR3 bases: TGCAGCGTTGGGGGACAGGGTGGCACCGGGGAGCTGTTTTTT. V usage is TRBV29-1 and J usage is TRBJ2-2, with 9 bases fitting TRBD1. Germline V gene data show CDR1 as SQVTM and CDR2 as ANQGSEA. V lost 4 bases and J lost 4; bases outside the gene matches: 4. The CDR3 spans 14 residues.

The chain carries TRBV19 and TRBJ2-1, with a tentative D call TRBD1 (6 bases). CDR3 length equals 15 residues. The V and J ends lost 4 bases and 5 bases respectively, with 15 bases between them. Germline CDR1 and CDR2: LNHDA and SQIVND (reference sequence). CDR3 amino acids: CASSRVTGANNEQFF. The CDR3 bases are TGTGCCAGTAGTAGGGTGACAGGAGCGAACAATGAGCAGTTCTTC.

The chain carries TRBV10-3 and TRBJ1-1, with 9 bases lining up with TRBD1. Losses at the gene ends were 7 bases for V and 5 bases for J; bases not matched to a gene: 8. This CDR3 is built from 14 residues. CDR1 is ENHRY and CDR2 is SYGVKD in the germline V gene. The CDR3, as DNA: TGTGCCATCAAACTGACAGGGGGTTATACTGAAGCTTTCTTT. Translating it yields CAIKLTGGYTEAFF.

The chain couples TRBV29-1 to TRBJ2-7, with TRBD2 identical over 7 bases. Looked up from germline, CDR1 is SQVTM and CDR2 is ANQGSEA. J gave up 1 base and V 6 bases, and 6 bases lay outside the gene matches. The CDR3 runs to 13 residues. CDR3 region: CSVTGLRSYEQYF. The DNA for the CDR3 is TGCAGCGTCACGGGACTAAGATCCTACGAGCAGTACTTC.